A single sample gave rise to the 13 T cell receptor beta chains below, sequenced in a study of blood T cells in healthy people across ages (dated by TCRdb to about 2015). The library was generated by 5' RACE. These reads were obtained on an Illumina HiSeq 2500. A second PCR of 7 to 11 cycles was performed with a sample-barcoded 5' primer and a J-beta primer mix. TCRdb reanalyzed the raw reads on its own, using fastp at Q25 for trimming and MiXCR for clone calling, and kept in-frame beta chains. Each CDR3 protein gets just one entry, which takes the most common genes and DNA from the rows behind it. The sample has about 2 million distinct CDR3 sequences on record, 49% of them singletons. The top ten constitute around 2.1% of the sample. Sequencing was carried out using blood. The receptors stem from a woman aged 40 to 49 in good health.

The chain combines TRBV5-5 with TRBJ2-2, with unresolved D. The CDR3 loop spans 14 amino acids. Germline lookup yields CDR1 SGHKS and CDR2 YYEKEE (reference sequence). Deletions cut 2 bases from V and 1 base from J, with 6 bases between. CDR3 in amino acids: CASSLWQNTGELFF. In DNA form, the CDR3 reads TGTGCCAGCAGCTTATGGCAGAACACCGGGGAGCTGTTTTTT. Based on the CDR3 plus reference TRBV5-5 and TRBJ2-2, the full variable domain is DAGVTQSPTHLIKTRGQQVTLRCSPISGHKSVSWYQQVLGQGPQFIFQYYEKEERGRGNFPDRFSARQFPNYSSELNVNALLLGDSALYLCASSLWQNTGELFFGEGSRLTVL.

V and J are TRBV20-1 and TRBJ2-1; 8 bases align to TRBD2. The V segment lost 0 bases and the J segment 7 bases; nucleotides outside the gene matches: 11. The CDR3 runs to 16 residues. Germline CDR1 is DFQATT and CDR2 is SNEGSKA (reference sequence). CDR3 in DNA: TGCAGTGCTAGAGATTGGGCGGGGGGAAGCAGAAATGAGCAGTTCTTC. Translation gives CSARDWAGGSRNEQFF.

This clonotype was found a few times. CDR3 residues: CSVTGTGGRGYGYTF. The CDR3 region has the DNA TGCAGTGTGACGGGGACAGGCGGACGGGGGTATGGCTACACCTTC. This rearrangement joins TRBV20-1 to TRBJ1-2; 8 nucleotides line up with TRBD1. CDR3 length: 15 amino acids. V trimming: 7 bases; J trimming: 5 bases; junction bases outside the gene matches: 15. Germline CDR1 is DFQATT and CDR2 is SNEGSKA (reference sequence).

DNA of the CDR3: TGTGCCATCAGTGTCCAGCAGGGCACAGATACGCAGTATTTT. This encodes CAISVQQGTDTQYF. The chain links TRBV10-3 to TRBJ2-3; no clear D. The V gene's germline CDR1 is ENHRY and CDR2 SYGVKD. Trimming pared 4 bases from V and 1 base from J, leaving 9 bases between. This CDR3 comprises 14 residues.

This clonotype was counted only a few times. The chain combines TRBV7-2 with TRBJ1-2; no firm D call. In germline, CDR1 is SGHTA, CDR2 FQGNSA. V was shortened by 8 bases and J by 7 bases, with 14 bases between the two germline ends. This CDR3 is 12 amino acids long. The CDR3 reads CASAPTVRGYTF. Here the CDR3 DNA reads TGTGCCAGCGCCCCGACGGTGCGTGGCTACACCTTC.

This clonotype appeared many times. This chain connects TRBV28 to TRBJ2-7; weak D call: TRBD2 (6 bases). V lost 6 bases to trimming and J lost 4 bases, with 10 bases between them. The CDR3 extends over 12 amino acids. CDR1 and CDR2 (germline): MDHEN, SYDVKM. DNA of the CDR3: TGTGCCAGCAGATTGGGGGGATACGAGCAGTACTTC. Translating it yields CASRLGGYEQYF.

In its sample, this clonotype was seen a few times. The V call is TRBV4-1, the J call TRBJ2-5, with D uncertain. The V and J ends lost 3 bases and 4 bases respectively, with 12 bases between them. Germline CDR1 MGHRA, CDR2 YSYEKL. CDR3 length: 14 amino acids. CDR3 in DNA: TGCGCCAGCAGCCAGACGCCGGACGTAGAGACCCAGTACTTC. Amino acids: CASSQTPDVETQYF.

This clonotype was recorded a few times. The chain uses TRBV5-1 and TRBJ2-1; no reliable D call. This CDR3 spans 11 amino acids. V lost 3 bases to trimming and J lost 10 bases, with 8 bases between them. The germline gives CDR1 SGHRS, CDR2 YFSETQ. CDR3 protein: CASSYTKEQFF. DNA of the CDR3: TGCGCCAGCAGCTACACGAAGGAGCAGTTCTTC.

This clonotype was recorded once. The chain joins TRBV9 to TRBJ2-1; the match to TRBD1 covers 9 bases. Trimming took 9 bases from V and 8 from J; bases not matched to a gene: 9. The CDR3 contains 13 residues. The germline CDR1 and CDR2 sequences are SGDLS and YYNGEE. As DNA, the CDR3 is TGTGCCACTCACGGGGACAGGGCCCATGAGCAGTTCTTC. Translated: CATHGDRAHEQFF.

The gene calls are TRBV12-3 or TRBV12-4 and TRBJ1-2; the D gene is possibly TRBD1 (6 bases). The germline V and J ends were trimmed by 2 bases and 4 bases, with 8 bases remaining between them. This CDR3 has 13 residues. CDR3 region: CASSLRTAYGYTF. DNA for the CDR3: TGTGCCAGCAGTTTAAGGACAGCCTATGGCTACACCTTC.

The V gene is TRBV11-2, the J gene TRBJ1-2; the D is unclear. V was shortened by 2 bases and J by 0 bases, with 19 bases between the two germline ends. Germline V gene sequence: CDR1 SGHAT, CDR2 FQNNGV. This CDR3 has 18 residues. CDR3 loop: CASSLNGPPAQTNYGYTF. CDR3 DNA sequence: TGTGCCAGCAGCTTAAACGGACCCCCCGCCCAGACTAACTATGGCTACACCTTC.

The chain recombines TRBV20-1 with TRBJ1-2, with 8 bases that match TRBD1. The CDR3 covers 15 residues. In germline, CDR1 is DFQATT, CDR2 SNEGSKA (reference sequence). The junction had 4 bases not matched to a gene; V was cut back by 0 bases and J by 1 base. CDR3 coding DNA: TGCAGTGCTAGAGACCGGGGACAGGTTAACTATGGCTACACCTTC. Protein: CSARDRGQVNYGYTF.

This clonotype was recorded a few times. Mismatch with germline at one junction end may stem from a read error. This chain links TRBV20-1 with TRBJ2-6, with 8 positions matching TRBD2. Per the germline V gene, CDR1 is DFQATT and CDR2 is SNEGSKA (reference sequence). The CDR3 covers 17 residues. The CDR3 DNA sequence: TGCGGTGCTAGGGGTAGCGGGGTTGAGTCTGGGGCCAACGTCCTGACTTTC. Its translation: CGARGSGVESGANVLTF.